This TCR beta chain was found in a study of regulatory T cells in long-lasting Graves disease. The CDR3 is 16 residues long. Trimming took 5 bases from V and 1 from J; bases not matched to a gene: 8. Germline CDR1 reads MDHEN; CDR2 reads SYDVKM. This sample's time point: persistent/refractory GD, antithyroid drugs over 5 years with positive TRAb. The TCR library was made from RNA that had been extracted from PBMCs in TRIzol. A remark on this clonotype: Its antigen is undetermined.

CDR3-region Arm-PCR and iRepertoire HTBI primers produced the TCR beta libraries. Using its own MiXCR run on the multiplex PCR reads, TCRdb lists one record per CDR3 protein. The data show some 330,000 distinct CDR3 sequences, with approximately 25% seen just once and about 29% held by the top ten. Findings and limits, study-wide: Because few samples were included, accuracy may have been lower.

The genes are TRBV28 and TRBJ2-3; 8 positions match TRBD1. The origin of this receptor is a woman between 35 and 50 years old with Graves disease. The sequenced sample was peripheral blood mononuclear cells (PBMCs), obtained when the disease was refractory, from a patient treated with antithyroid drugs. The CDR3 DNA is TGTGCCAGCAGTCACGACAGGGGAAGGGGCACAGATACGCAGTATTTT. As protein: CASSHDRGRGTDTQYF.